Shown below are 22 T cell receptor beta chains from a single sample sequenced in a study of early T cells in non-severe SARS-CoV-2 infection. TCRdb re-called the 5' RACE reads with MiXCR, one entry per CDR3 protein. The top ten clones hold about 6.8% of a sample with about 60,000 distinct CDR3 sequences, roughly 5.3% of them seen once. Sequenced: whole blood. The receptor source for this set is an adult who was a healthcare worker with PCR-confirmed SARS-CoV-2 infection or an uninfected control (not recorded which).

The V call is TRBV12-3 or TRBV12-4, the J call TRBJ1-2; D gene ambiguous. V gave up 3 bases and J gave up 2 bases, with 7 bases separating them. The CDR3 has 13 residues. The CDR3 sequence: CASSFSQNYGYTF. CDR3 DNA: TGTGCCAGCAGTTTCTCCCAGAACTATGGCTACACCTTC.

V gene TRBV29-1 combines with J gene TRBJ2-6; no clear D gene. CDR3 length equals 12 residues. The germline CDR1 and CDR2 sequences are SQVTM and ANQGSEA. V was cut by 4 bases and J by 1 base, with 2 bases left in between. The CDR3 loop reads CSVGSGANVLTF. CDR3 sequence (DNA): TGCAGCGTTGGATCTGGGGCCAACGTCCTGACTTTC. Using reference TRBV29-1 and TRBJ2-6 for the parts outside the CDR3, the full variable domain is SAVISQKPSRDICQRGTSLTIQCQVDSQVTMMFWYRQQPGQSLTLIATANQGSEATYESGFVIDKFPISRPNLTFSTLTVSNMSPEDSSIYLCSVGSGANVLTFGAGSRLTVL.

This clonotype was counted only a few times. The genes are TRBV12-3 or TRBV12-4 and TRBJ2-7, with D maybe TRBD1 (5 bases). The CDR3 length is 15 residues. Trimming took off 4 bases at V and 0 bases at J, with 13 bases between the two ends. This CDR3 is CASSSPTVSSYEQYF. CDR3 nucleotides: TGTGCCAGCAGTTCCCCGACAGTGAGCTCCTACGAGCAGTACTTC.

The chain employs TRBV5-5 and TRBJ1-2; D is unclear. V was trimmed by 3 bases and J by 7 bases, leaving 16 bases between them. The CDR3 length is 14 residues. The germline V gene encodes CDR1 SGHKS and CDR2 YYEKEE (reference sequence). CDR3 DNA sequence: TGTGCCAGCAGCTCGGACCCCTCGGCTGCTGGCTACACCTTC. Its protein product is CASSSDPSAAGYTF.

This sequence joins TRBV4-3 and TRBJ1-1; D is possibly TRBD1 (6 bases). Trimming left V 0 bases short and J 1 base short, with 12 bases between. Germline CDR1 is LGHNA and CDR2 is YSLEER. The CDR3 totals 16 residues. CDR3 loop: CASSQDAHRENTEAFF. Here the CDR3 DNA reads TGCGCCAGCAGCCAAGACGCGCACAGGGAGAACACTGAAGCTTTCTTT.

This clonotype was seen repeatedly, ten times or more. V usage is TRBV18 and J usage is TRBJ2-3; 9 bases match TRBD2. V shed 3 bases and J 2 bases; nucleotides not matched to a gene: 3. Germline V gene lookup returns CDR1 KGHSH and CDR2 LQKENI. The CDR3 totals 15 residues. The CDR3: CASSPSGGFTDTQYF. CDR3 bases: TGTGCCAGCTCACCCAGCGGGGGGTTCACAGATACGCAGTATTTT.

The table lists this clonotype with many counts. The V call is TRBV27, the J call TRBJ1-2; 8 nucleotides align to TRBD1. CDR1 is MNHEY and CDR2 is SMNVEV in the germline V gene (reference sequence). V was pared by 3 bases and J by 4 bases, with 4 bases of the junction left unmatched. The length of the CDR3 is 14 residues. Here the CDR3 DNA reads TGTGCCAGCAGTTTGTCCCAGGGGGCCTATGGCTACACCTTC. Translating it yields CASSLSQGAYGYTF.

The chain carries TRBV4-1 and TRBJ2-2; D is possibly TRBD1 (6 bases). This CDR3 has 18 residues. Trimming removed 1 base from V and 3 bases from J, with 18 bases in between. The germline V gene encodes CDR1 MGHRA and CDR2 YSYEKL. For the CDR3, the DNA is TGCGCCAGCAGCCAAGTGGGGGCAGGCCTACGATACACCGGGGAGCTGTTTTTT. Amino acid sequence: CASSQVGAGLRYTGELFF.

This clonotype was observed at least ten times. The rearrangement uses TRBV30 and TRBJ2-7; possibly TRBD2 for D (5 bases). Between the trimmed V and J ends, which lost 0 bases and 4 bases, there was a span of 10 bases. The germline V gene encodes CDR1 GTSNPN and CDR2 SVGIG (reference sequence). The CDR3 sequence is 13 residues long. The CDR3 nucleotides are TGTGCCTGGAGTGTCAATCGGAGGTACGAGCAGTACTTC. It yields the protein CAWSVNRRYEQYF.

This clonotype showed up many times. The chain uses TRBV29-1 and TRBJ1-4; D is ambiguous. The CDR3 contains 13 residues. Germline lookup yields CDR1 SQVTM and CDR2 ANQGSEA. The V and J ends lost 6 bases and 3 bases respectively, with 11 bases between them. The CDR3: CSVRNRANEKLFF. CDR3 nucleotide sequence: TGCAGCGTACGGAACAGAGCTAATGAAAAACTGTTTTTT.

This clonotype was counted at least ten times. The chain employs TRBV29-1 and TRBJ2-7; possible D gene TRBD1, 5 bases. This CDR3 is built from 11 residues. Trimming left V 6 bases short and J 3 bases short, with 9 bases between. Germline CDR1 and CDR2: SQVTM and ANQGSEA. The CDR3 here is CSVGEVYEQYF. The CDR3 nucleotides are TGCAGCGTAGGGGAAGTCTACGAGCAGTACTTC.

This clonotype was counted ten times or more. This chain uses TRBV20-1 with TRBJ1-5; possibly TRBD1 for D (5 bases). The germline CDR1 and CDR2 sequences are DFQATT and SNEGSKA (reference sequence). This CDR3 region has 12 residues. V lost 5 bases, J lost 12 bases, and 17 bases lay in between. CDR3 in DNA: TGCAGTGCTCCCAGGGAGGGTGGCAGCCAGCATTTT. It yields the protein CSAPREGGSQHF.

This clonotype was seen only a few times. DNA for the CDR3: TGTGCCAGCAGCCAGGATTCCGGGACTAGCGTAACCTACGAGCAGTACTTC. Translation: CASSQDSGTSVTYEQYF. The V call is TRBV3-1, the J call TRBJ2-7; 10 bases are a match to TRBD2. CDR1 LGHDT and CDR2 YNNKEL come from the germline V gene (reference sequence). V lost 3 bases to trimming and J lost 2 bases; unmatched junction nucleotides: 10. The CDR3 spans 17 residues.

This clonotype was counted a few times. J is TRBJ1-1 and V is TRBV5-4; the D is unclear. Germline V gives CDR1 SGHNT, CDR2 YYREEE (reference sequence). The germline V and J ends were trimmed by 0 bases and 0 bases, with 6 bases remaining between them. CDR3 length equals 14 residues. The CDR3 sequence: CASSLEVMNTEAFF. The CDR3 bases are TGTGCCAGCAGCTTGGAAGTCATGAACACTGAAGCTTTCTTT.

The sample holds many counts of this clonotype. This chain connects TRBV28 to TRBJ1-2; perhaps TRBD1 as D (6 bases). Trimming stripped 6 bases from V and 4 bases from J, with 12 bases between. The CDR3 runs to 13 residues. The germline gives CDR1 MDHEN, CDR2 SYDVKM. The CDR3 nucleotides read TGTGCCAGCAGCCGAGGACAGACCTATGGCTACACCTTC. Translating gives CASSRGQTYGYTF.

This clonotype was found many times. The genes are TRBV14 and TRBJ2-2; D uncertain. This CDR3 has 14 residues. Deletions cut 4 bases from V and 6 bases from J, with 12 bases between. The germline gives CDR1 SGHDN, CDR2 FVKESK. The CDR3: CASSRVPQAGELFF. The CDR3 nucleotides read TGTGCCAGCAGCCGAGTCCCGCAGGCCGGGGAGCTGTTTTTT.

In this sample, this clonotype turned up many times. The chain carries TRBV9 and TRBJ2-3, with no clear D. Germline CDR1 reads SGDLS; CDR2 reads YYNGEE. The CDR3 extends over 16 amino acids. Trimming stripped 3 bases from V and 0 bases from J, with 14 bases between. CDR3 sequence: CASSALGVGSTDTQYF. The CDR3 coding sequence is TGTGCCAGCAGCGCACTCGGAGTTGGGAGCACAGATACGCAGTATTTT.

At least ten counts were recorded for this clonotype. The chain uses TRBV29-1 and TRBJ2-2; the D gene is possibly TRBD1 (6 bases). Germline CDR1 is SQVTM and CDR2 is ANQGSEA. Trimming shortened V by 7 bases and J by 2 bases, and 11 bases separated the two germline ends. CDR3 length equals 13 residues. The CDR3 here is CSAEDRNTGELFF. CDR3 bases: TGCAGCGCAGAGGACAGAAACACCGGGGAGCTGTTTTTT.

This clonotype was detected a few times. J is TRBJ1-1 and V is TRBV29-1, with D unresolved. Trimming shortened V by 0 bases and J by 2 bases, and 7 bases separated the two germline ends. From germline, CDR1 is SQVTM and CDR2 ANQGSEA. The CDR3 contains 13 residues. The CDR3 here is CSVEESENTEAFF. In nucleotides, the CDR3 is TGCAGCGTTGAAGAATCCGAAAACACTGAAGCTTTCTTT.

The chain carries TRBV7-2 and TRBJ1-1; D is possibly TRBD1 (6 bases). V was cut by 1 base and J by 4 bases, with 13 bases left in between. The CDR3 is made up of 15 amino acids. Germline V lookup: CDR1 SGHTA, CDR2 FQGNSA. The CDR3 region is CASSLVQGRSTEAFF. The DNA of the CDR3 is TGTGCCAGCAGCTTAGTACAGGGACGGAGCACTGAAGCTTTCTTT.

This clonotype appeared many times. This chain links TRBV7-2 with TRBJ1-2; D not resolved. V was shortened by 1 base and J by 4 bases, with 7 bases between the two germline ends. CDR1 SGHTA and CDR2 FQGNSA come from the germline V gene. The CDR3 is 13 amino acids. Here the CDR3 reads CASSLDTFYGYTF. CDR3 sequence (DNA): TGTGCCAGCAGCTTAGATACCTTCTATGGCTACACCTTC.

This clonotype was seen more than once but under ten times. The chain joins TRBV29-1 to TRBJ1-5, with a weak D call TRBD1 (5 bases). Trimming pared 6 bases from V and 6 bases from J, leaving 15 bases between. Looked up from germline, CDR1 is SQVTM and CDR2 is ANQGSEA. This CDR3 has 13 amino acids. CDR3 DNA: TGCAGCGTATGGGAGGGGCAGGGTCAGCCCCAGCATTTT. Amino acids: CSVWEGQGQPQHF.